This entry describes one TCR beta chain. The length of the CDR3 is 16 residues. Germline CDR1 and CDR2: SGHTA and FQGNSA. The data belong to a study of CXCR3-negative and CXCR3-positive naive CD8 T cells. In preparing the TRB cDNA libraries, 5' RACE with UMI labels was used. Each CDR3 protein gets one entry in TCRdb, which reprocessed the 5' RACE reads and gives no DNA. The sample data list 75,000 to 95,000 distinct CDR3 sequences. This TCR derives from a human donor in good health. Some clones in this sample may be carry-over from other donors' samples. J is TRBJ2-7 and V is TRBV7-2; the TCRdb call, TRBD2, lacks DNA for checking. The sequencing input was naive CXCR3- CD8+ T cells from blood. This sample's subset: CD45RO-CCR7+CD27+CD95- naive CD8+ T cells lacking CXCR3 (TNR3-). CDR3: CASSLAGGGSSYEQYF.